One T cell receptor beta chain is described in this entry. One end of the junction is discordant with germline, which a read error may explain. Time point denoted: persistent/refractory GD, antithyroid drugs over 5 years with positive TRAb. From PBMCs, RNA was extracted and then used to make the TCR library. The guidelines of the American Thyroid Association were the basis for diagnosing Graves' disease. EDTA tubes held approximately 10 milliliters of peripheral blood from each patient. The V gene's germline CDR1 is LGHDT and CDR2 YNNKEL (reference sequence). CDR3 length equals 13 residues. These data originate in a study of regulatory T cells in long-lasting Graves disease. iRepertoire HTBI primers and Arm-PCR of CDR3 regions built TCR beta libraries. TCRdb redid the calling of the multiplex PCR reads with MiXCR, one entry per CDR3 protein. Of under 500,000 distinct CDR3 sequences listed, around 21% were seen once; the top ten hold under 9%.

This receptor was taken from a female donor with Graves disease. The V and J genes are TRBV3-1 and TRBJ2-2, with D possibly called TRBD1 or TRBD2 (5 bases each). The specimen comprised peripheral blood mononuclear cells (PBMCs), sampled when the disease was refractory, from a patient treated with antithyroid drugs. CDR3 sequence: CAGSRDHTGELFF. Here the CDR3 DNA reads TGTGCCGGCAGCCGGGACCACACCGGGGAGCTGTTTTTT.